Each of the 8 T cell receptor beta chains below was sequenced from the same sample in a study of T cell responses to AZD1222 COVID-19 vaccine. Here immunoSEQ multiplex PCR was the method, and the copy in TCRdb shows in-frame clones only, minus some. The table lists 110,000 to 150,000 clones, just over 90% of them singletons. The sample here was peripheral blood, taken 28 days after the second AZD1222 dose. The origin of the receptors is an adult who received the AZD1222 COVID-19 vaccine.

The chain carries TRBV12-3 or TRBV12-4 and TRBJ1-2; 7 nucleotides align to TRBD1. Trimming removed 6 bases from V and 4 bases from J; junction bases left unmatched: 5. The CDR3 runs to 13 residues. CDR3 coding DNA: TGTGCCAGCAGCCAGGGACAGTCCTATGGCTACACCTTC. Translation gives CASSQGQSYGYTF.

The chain employs TRBV2 and TRBJ1-5; the match to TRBD1 covers 9 bases. Germline assignment: CDR1 SNHLY and CDR2 FYNNEI. V was clipped by 7 bases and J by 9 bases; unmatched bases: 7. This CDR3 comprises 13 residues. The CDR3 spells CASKDRGDLPQHF. The CDR3, as DNA: TGTGCCAGCAAAGACAGGGGGGACTTGCCCCAGCATTTT.

This clone was recorded only once. The chain is built from TRBV9 and TRBJ2-2, with D uncertain. CDR1 is SGDLS, CDR2 YYNGEE, per germline. CDR3 length equals 13 residues. Trimming left V 4 bases short and J 8 bases short, with 12 bases between. CDR3 sequence: CASSLSPLGELFF. CDR3 coding DNA: TGTGCCAGCAGCCTCAGTCCCCTGGGGGAGCTGTTTTTT.

This chain links TRBV9 with TRBJ1-2; D is possibly TRBD1 (5 bases). This CDR3 has 13 residues. Germline V gene lookup returns CDR1 SGDLS and CDR2 YYNGEE. V lost 7 bases and J lost 1, with 11 bases in between. The CDR3 DNA reads TGTGCCAGCCTCGGGACGGATAACTATGGCTACACCTTC. Protein: CASLGTDNYGYTF.

The chain couples TRBV21-1 to TRBJ1-1; TRBD1 is the table's D call and was not checked against the DNA. TRBV21-1 is noted as a pseudogene. This CDR3 has 15 residues. CDR3 bases: TGTGCCAGCAGCAAAGGGTTAAGGGGCAACTTTGAAGCTTTCTTT. Encoded protein: CASSKGLRGNFEAFF.

The V call is TRBV11-2, the J call TRBJ2-2; TRBD1 matches 7 bases. This CDR3 is built from 14 residues. Germline loops: CDR1 SGHAT, CDR2 FQNNGV. V lost 6 bases and J lost 2; bases outside the gene matches: 3. For the CDR3, the DNA is TGTGCCAGCAGTCGGGACAGAAACACCGGGGAGCTGTTTTTT. Protein: CASSRDRNTGELFF.

The chain couples TRBV5-1 to TRBJ2-1; 11 bases map to TRBD1. This CDR3 comprises 18 residues. Germline CDR1 is SGHRS and CDR2 is YFSETQ. Germline trimming cut 3 bases from V and 10 bases from J; bases unmatched to any gene: 18. Here the CDR3 reads CASSSGQGATLGSREQFF. CDR3 coding DNA: TGCGCCAGCAGCTCTGGACAGGGGGCTACCTTGGGGAGCCGGGAGCAGTTCTTC.

V usage is TRBV19 and J usage is TRBJ2-7; 9 bases agree with TRBD1. The length of the CDR3 is 15 residues. Germline CDR1 and CDR2: LNHDA and SQIVND (reference sequence). The junction had 8 bases not matched to a gene; V was cut back by 2 bases and J by 6 bases. The CDR3 nucleotides read TGTGCCAGTAGTATATGGGACAGGGAGGGGCGCGAGCAGTACTTC. As protein: CASSIWDREGREQYF.